This T cell receptor (beta chain) was obtained from a study of blood T cell repertoires in COVID-19. About the research overall: Specimens from acute and convalescent COVID-19 originated in the United States, Italy and Spain. The cDNA or gDNA used as material had been derived from T cells, B-cell-depleted T cells, or PBMCs.

Source study methods: Reference gene primer amplification gave nucleated cell count estimates. This table comes from immunoSEQ multiplex PCR, and its TCRdb copy is limited to in-frame clones, with some not included. D and trimming were read from the DNA, whereas the V and J calls and clone size are those reported in that table. The sample has 300,000 or so clones, around 92% seen once; the top ten hold roughly 6.7%. V dropped 3 bases and J dropped 4 bases, with 12 bases sitting between them. Germline CDR1 SGHTA, CDR2 FQGNSA. The CDR3 is made up of 14 amino acids. Sequenced sample: peripheral blood. This chain uses TRBV7-2 with TRBJ1-2; TRBD1 might be the D (5 bases). The clonotype comes from a man aged 18 to 30 who had recovered from COVID-19. The CDR3, as DNA: TGTGCCAGCAGCTTCGGAACAGGAGCCTATGGCTACACCTTC. Translating gives CASSFGTGAYGYTF. Full variable domain (outside the CDR3, taken from reference TRBV7-2 and TRBJ1-2): GAGVSQSPSNKVTEKGKDVELRCDPISGHTALYWYRQSLGQGLEFLIYFQGNSAPDKSGLPSDRFSAERTGGSVSTLTIQRTQQEDSAVYLCASSFGTGAYGYTFGSGTRLTVV.